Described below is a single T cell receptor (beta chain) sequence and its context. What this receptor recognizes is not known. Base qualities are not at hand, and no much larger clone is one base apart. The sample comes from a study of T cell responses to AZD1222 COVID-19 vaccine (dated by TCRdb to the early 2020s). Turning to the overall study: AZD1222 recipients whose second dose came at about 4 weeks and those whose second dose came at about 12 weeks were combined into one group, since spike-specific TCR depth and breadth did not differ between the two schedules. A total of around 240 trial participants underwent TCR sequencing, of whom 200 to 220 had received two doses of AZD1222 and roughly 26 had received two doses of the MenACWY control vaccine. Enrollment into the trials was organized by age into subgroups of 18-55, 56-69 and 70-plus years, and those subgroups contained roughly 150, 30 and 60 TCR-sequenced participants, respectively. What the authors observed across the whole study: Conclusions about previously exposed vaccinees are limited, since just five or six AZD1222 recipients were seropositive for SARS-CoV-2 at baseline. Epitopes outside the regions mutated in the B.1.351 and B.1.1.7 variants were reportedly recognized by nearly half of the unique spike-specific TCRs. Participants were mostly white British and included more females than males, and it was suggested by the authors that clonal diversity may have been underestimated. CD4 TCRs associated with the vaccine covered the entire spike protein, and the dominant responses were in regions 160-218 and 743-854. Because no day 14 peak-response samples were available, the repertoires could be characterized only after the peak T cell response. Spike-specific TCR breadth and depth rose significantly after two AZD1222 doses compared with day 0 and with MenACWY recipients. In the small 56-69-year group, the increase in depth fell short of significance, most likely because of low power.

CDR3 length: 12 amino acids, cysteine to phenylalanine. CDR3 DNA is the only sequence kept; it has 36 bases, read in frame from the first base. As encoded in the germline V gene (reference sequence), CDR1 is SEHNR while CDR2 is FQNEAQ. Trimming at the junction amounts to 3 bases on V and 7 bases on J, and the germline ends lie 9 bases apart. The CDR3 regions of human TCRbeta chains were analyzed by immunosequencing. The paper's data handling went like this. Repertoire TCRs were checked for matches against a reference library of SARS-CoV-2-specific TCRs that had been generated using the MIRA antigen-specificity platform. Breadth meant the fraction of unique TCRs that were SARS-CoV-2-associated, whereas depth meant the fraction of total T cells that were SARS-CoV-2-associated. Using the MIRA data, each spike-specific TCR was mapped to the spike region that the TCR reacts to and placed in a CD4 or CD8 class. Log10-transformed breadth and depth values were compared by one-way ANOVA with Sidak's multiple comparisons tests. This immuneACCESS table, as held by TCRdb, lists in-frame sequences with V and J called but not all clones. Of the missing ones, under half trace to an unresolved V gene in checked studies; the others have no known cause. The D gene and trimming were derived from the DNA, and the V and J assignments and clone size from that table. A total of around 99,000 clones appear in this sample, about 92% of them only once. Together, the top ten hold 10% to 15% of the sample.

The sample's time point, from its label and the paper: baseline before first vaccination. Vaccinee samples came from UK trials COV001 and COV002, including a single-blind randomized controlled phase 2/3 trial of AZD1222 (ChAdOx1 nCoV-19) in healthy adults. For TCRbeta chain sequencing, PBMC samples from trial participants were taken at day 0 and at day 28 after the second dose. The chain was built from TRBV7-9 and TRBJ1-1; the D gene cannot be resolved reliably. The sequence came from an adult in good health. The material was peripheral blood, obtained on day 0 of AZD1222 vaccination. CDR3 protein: CASSLRVFEAFF. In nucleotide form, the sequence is TGTGCCAGCAGCTTGCGTGTGTTTGAAGCTTTCTTT.